The 17 T cell receptor beta chains in this list originate from one sample, sequenced in a study of blood T cell repertoires in COVID-19. Clones were read by immunoSEQ multiplex PCR, and TCRdb kept only the in-frame ones, dropping some. The repertoire holds about 360,000 clones, with around 83% as singletons. The sequencing sample was made of peripheral blood. The receptors originated from a young man with active or convalescent COVID-19.

The J gene is TRBJ1-1, the V gene TRBV7-2; D perhaps matches TRBD1 (6 bases). The V end lost 11 bases, the J end lost 4 bases, and 14 bases lay between the germline ends. Germline CDR1 and CDR2: SGHTA and FQGNSA. This CDR3 region has 12 residues. The chain's CDR3 is CAGLRGGTEAFF. In nucleotides, the CDR3 is TGTGCCGGATTGAGGGGGGGCACTGAAGCTTTCTTT.

Comment on this clone: Different DNA sequences within this sample yield the same CDR3. The V gene is TRBV11-2, the J gene TRBJ2-7, with TRBD2 matching 7 bases. The CDR3 length is 14 residues. Germline V gene sequence: CDR1 SGHAT, CDR2 FQNNGV. V shed 3 bases, J shed 3 bases, and the junction held 5 bases outside the gene matches. Here the CDR3 DNA reads TGTGCCAGCAGCTTGGCGGGAGAACTCTACGAGCAGTACTTC. It translates to CASSLAGELYEQYF.

This clone was counted ten times or more. The chain joins TRBV2 to TRBJ1-1; 8 bases agree with TRBD1. V shed 4 bases and J 12 bases; nucleotides not matched to a gene: 7. This CDR3 comprises 12 residues. Germline V lookup: CDR1 SNHLY, CDR2 FYNNEI. The CDR3 DNA reads TGTGCCAGCAGTGTAGGAGACAGGGGCACTTTCTTT. The encoded protein is CASSVGDRGTFF.

Here the CDR3 reads CASSDGGPAFFYEQYF. The CDR3 coding sequence is TGTGCCAGCTCAGACGGCGGCCCTGCCTTCTTTTACGAGCAGTACTTC. The chain recombines TRBV5-4 with TRBJ2-7, with unresolved D. V lost 7 bases to trimming and J lost 4 bases, with 24 bases between them. This CDR3 has 16 residues. From germline, CDR1 is SGHNT and CDR2 YYREEE (reference sequence).

The chain joins TRBV19 to TRBJ1-5, with D possibly TRBD1 on 5 matching bases. Germline CDR1 LNHDA, CDR2 SQIVND (reference sequence). V was pared by 7 bases and J by 3 bases, with 13 bases between. The CDR3 has 14 residues. The CDR3 sequence: CASTSGVYNQPQHF. CDR3 in DNA: TGTGCCAGTACCTCGGGGGTATACAATCAGCCCCAGCATTTT.

The chain employs TRBV2 and TRBJ2-1; 9 nucleotides line up with TRBD2. V lost 3 bases, J lost 4 bases, and 7 bases stayed unmatched. This CDR3 region has 16 residues. From germline, CDR1 is SNHLY and CDR2 FYNNEI. The CDR3 spells CASSEFLAGGYNEQFF. The CDR3, as DNA: TGTGCCAGCAGTGAGTTTTTGGCGGGGGGGTACAATGAGCAGTTCTTC. Full variable domain (missing parts from reference TRBV2 and TRBJ2-1): EPEVTQTPSHQVTQMGQEVILRCVPISNHLYFYWYRQILGQKVEFLVSFYNNEISEKSEIFDDQFSVERPDGSNFTLKIRSTKLEDSAMYFCASSEFLAGGYNEQFFGPGTRLTVL.

This clone was picked up one time. This rearrangement joins TRBV18 to TRBJ2-7, with TRBD1 identical over 10 bases. The CDR3 is 13 residues long. The germline gives CDR1 KGHSH, CDR2 LQKENI. Losses at the gene ends were 5 bases for V and 5 bases for J; bases not matched to a gene: 3. This CDR3 reads CASSGTGVDEQYF. DNA of the CDR3: TGTGCCAGCTCAGGGACAGGGGTAGACGAGCAGTACTTC. The full variable domain, rest sourced from reference TRBV18 and TRBJ2-7, is NAGVMQNPRHLVRRRGQEARLRCSPMKGHSHVYWYRQLPEEGLKFMVYLQKENIIDESGMPKERFSAEFPKEGPSILRIQQVVRGDSAAYFCASSGTGVDEQYFGPGTRLTVT.

The chain recombines TRBV9 with TRBJ2-7, with 7 bases lining up with TRBD2. Germline CDR1 and CDR2: SGDLS and YYNGEE. This CDR3 has 16 residues. The ends lost 0 bases at V and 7 bases at J; junction bases unmatched: 13. In DNA, the CDR3 is TGTGCCAGCAGCGTAGATGCGGGAGTAGGGGTGTGGGAGCAGTACTTC. Translated, it gives CASSVDAGVGVWEQYF.

The CDR3 sequence: CASSYSRVDEEQYF. In DNA, the CDR3 is TGTGCCAGCAGTTACTCCAGGGTAGATGAGGAGCAGTACTTC. This chain connects TRBV6-2 or TRBV6-3 to TRBJ2-7, with D tentatively TRBD1 (5 bases). The CDR3 is 14 amino acids. CDR1 is MNHEY, CDR2 SVGEGT, per germline. Deletions cut 0 bases from V and 7 bases from J, with 13 bases between.

The rearrangement links TRBV19 to TRBJ2-2, with D possibly being TRBD2 (6 bases). CDR1 LNHDA and CDR2 SQIVND come from the germline V gene (reference sequence). V was clipped by 0 bases and J by 3 bases, with 8 bases between them. There are 15 residues in the CDR3. The CDR3 here is CASSIDREDTGELFF. The CDR3 DNA sequence: TGTGCCAGTAGTATAGACAGGGAGGACACCGGGGAGCTGTTTTTT.

The chain recombines TRBV19 with TRBJ1-1; D not certain. The ends were cut back, 6 bases at V and 1 base at J, with 18 bases in the middle. Germline V lookup: CDR1 LNHDA, CDR2 SQIVND (reference sequence). This CDR3 spans 16 amino acids. The CDR3 DNA reads as TGTGCCAGTAGGAGTGCGGATCCAGTGTCGAACACTGAAGCTTTCTTT. It translates to CASRSADPVSNTEAFF.

The genes are TRBV30 and TRBJ2-1; D is unresolved. This CDR3 contains 11 residues. Germline V CDR1 and CDR2: GTSNPN, SVGIG (reference sequence). Trimming left V 5 bases short and J 6 bases short, with 8 bases between. This CDR3 reads CAWYLPNEQFF. The CDR3 DNA follows: TGTGCCTGGTATCTCCCCAATGAGCAGTTCTTC.

J is TRBJ2-5 and V is TRBV6-5; 8 bases are shared with TRBD1. Germline assignment: CDR1 MNHEY and CDR2 SVGAGI. Losses at the gene ends were 6 bases for V and 4 bases for J; bases not matched to a gene: 7. The CDR3 spans 14 residues. The CDR3 protein is CASSPGTGRETQYF. CDR3 nucleotides: TGTGCCAGCAGCCCCGGGACAGGACGAGAGACCCAGTACTTC.

The gene calls are TRBV25-1 and TRBJ2-1, with 7 bases lining up with TRBD1. Per germline, CDR1 MGHDK and CDR2 SYGVNS. Germline trimming cut 4 bases from V and 7 bases from J; bases unmatched to any gene: 16. This CDR3 region has 17 residues. The CDR3 spells CASSGPGWQGDWNEQFF. CDR3 nucleotide sequence: TGTGCCAGCAGTGGCCCGGGGTGGCAGGGGGATTGGAATGAGCAGTTCTTC. The entire variable domain, with the rest obtained from reference TRBV25-1 and TRBJ2-1, is as follows: EADIYQTPRYLVIGTGKKITLECSQTMGHDKMYWYQQDPGMELHLIHYSYGVNSTEKGDLSSESTVSRIRTEHFPLTLESARPSHTSQYLCASSGPGWQGDWNEQFFGPGTRLTVL.

Written as DNA, the CDR3 is TGCGCCAGCAGTACGAGCCCCCTCTCAGAGACCCAGTACTTC. Translation: CASSTSPLSETQYF. This chain connects TRBV5-1 to TRBJ2-5; the D is unclear. This CDR3 comprises 14 residues. In germline, CDR1 is SGHRS, CDR2 YFSETQ. V lost 5 bases to trimming and J lost 4 bases, with 15 bases between them. Full variable domain (remainder filled in from reference TRBV5-1 and TRBJ2-5): KAGVTQTPRYLIKTRGQQVTLSCSPISGHRSVSWYQQTPGQGLQFLFEYFSETQRNKGNFPGRFSGRQFSNSRSEMNVSTLELGDSALYLCASSTSPLSETQYFGPGTRLLVL.

V gene TRBV11-2 combines with J gene TRBJ2-7, with unresolved D. This CDR3 is 14 amino acids long. The germline gives CDR1 SGHAT, CDR2 FQNNGV. V lost 0 bases, J lost 6 bases, and 12 bases lay in between. CDR3 DNA sequence: TGTGCCAGCAGCTTAGATCTCCGGTACAGCGAGCAGTACTTC. The encoded protein is CASSLDLRYSEQYF.

The rearrangement joins TRBV5-6 to TRBJ1-5, with a tentative D call TRBD1 (5 bases). Trimming shortened V by 6 bases and J by 0 bases, and 16 bases separated the two germline ends. The length of the CDR3 is 16 residues. Germline CDR1 is SGHDT and CDR2 is YYEEEE. CDR3 sequence: CASTFYGTPSNQPQHF. CDR3 nucleotides: TGTGCCAGCACTTTCTACGGGACTCCTAGCAATCAGCCCCAGCATTTT.